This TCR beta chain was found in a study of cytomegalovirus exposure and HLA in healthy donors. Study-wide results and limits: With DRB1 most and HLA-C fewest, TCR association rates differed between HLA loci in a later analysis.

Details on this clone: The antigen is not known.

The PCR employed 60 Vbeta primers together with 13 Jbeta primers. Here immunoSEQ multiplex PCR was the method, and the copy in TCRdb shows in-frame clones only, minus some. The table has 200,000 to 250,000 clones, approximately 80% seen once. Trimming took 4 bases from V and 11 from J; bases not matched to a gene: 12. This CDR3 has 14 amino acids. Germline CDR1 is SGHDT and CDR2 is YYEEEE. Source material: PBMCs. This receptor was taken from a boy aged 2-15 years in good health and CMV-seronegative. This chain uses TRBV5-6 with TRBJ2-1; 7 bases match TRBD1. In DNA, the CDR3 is TGTGCCAGCAGCCAAGGGGGCGCTGGTTCGAAGCAGTTCTTC. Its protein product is CASSQGGAGSKQFF.